The rows below give T cell receptor beta chains drawn from one sample of a study of CD4 T cells in relation to SARS-CoV-2 and coronaviruses. TCRdb keeps only in-frame clones here, not all; method: immunoSEQ multiplex PCR. The table has tens of thousands of clones, 92% seen once. Sequencing input: naive CD4+ T cells from PBMCs. These TCRs come from an adult with COVID-19. The CDR3 runs from the conserved cysteine through the conserved F or W. D genes are given only for firm matches. Clone sizes are given selectively: once, few, many, or a class where the clone is expanded.

d_gene,abundance,v_gene,j_gene,CDR3aa,CDR3nt
TRBD1,-,TRBV3-1/TRBV3-2,TRBJ2-3,CASSPTGGPDTQYF,TGTGCCAGCAGTCCGACAGGGGGACCAGATACGCAGTATTTT
TRBD2,once,TRBV18,TRBJ2-7,CASHSGSSPYEQYF,TGTGCCAGCCATAGCGGGAGTTCCCCCTACGAGCAGTACTTC
-,-,TRBV7-8,TRBJ2-2,CASSLFVGTGELFF,TGTGCCAGCAGCTTATTTGTGGGCACCGGGGAGCTGTTTTTT
-,once,TRBV6-2/TRBV6-3,TRBJ2-7,CASSRYYEQYF,TGTGCCAGCAGTCGCTACTACGAGCAGTACTTC
-,-,TRBV7-9,TRBJ1-4,CASSLFGNEKLFF,TGTGCCAGCAGCTTATTCGGAAATGAAAAACTGTTTTTT
-,-,TRBV19,TRBJ2-1,CASIGRASNEQFF,TGTGCCAGTATTGGGCGGGCCAGCAATGAGCAGTTCTTC
TRBD2,-,TRBV2,TRBJ2-3,CASWSGSLDGTDTQYF,TGTGCCTCGTGGAGCGGGAGTCTCGACGGCACAGATACGCAGTATTTT
TRBD1,-,TRBV30,TRBJ1-1,CAWSRDRNTEAFF,TGTGCCTGGAGTCGGGACAGGAACACTGAAGCTTTCTTT
-,few,TRBV2,TRBJ1-5,CASNSRGQGNQPQHF,TGTGCCAGCAATTCTAGGGGACAAGGCAATCAGCCCCAGCATTTT
TRBD2,-,TRBV11-3,TRBJ2-1,CASSFLPPTSGRSSEQFF,TGTGCCAGCAGCTTTTTGCCCCCGACTAGCGGGAGATCGAGTGAGCAGTTCTTC
TRBD2,-,TRBV4-3,TRBJ2-2,CASSQEGGEANTGELFF,TGCGCCAGCAGCCAAGAGGGGGGGGAAGCGAACACCGGGGAGCTGTTTTTT
-,-,TRBV5-4,TRBJ1-6,CASSLESFKGNSPLHF,TGTGCCAGCAGCTTGGAATCTTTTAAGGGGAATTCACCCCTCCACTTT
-,-,TRBV15,TRBJ2-1,CATSRDGPTDHTYNEQFF,TGTGCCACCAGCAGAGATGGACCTACTGACCATACCTACAATGAGCAGTTCTTC
-,-,TRBV20-1,TRBJ1-1,CSALDVSWAFF,TGCAGTGCTTTGGACGTCTCCTGGGCTTTCTTT
-,once,TRBV5-4,TRBJ2-7,CASSLGGVTSRYEQYF,TGTGCCAGCAGCCTAGGGGGTGTGACTAGTCGTTACGAGCAGTACTTC
-,once,TRBV12-3/TRBV12-4,TRBJ1-5,CASSSGVQPQHF,TGTGCCAGCAGTTCGGGTGTTCAGCCCCAGCATTTT
TRBD1,-,TRBV6-5,TRBJ1-1,CASSRDRGTRIAFF,TGTGCCAGCAGTCGGGACAGGGGGACTCGTATAGCTTTCTTT
TRBD2,-,TRBV6-5,TRBJ2-1,CASSYSLLAGNNEQFF,TGTGCCAGCAGTTACTCATTACTAGCGGGGAACAATGAGCAGTTCTTC
-,-,TRBV19,TRBJ2-3,CASSGVLYLTDTQYF,TGTGCCAGTAGTGGGGTCTTATACCTCACAGATACGCAGTATTTT
-,-,TRBV3-1/TRBV3-2,TRBJ1-3,CASSQVEGNTIYF,TGTGCCAGCAGCCAAGTTGAAGGAAACACCATATATTTT
-,-,TRBV18,TRBJ2-2,CASSQATGELFF,TGTGCCAGCTCACAGGCCACCGGGGAGCTGTTTTTT
TRBD1,-,TRBV24-1,TRBJ2-1,CATQGGHYNEQFF,TGTGCCACCCAAGGGGGCCACTACAATGAGCAGTTCTTC
-,once,TRBV19,TRBJ1-5,CASSMSTANQPQHF,TGTGCCAGTAGTATGTCTACAGCTAATCAGCCCCAGCATTTT
-,-,TRBV6-4,TRBJ2-7,CASSDWKASVNYEQYF,TGTGCCAGCAGTGACTGGAAGGCTAGCGTCAACTACGAGCAGTACTTC
-,-,TRBV7-2,TRBJ1-1,CASSLGQNTEAFF,TGTGCCAGCAGCTTGGGACAGAACACTGAAGCTTTCTTT
TRBD1,-,TRBV6-2/TRBV6-3,TRBJ2-2,CASSYSRDADRVPTGELFF,TGTGCCAGCAGTTACTCACGCGACGCGGACAGGGTGCCCACCGGGGAGCTGTTTTTT
TRBD2,-,TRBV5-8,TRBJ2-1,CASSLGLAGDLHEQFF,TGTGCCAGCAGCCTCGGACTAGCGGGAGACCTCCATGAGCAGTTCTTC
-,-,TRBV7-9,TRBJ1-4,CASSLERVTNEKLFF,TGTGCCAGCAGCTTAGAAAGGGTAACTAATGAAAAACTGTTTTTT
-,-,TRBV14,TRBJ2-2,CASSKTAGELFF,TGTGCCAGCAGTAAGACCGCCGGGGAGCTGTTTTTT
TRBD2,-,TRBV6-6,TRBJ2-7,CASSHGLAGYEQYF,TGTGCCAGCAGTCACGGACTAGCGGGCTACGAGCAGTACTTC
-,-,TRBV2,TRBJ1-3,CASGPGVRSGNTIYF,TGTGCCAGCGGCCCGGGGGTGAGGTCTGGAAACACCATATATTTT
-,-,TRBV6-5,TRBJ2-7,CASSYSNVEQYF,TGTGCCAGCAGTTACTCGAATGTGGAGCAGTACTTC
TRBD2,-,TRBV2,TRBJ2-7,CASTRKREGPYEQYF,TGTGCCAGCACTAGGAAGCGGGAGGGCCCCTACGAGCAGTACTTC
TRBD1,-,TRBV19,TRBJ1-2,CATRTGDYGYTF,TGTGCCACCAGGACAGGGGACTATGGCTACACCTTC
-,-,TRBV28,TRBJ2-1,CASSSPPVDEQFF,TGTGCCAGCAGTTCCCCGCCAGTGGATGAGCAGTTCTTC
TRBD1,-,TRBV28,TRBJ1-5,CASSLPRTGLQPQHF,TGTGCCAGCAGTTTACCTAGGACAGGGCTCCAGCCCCAGCATTTT
-,-,TRBV20-1,TRBJ2-4,CSASLPGPRRDIQYF,TGCAGTGCTAGTTTACCGGGACCCCGCCGGGACATTCAGTACTTC
-,-,TRBV7-9,TRBJ2-5,CASSSGPRRAGQETQYF,TGTGCCAGCAGCTCGGGCCCGCGTCGGGCAGGGCAAGAGACCCAGTACTTC
-,-,TRBV10-2,TRBJ2-2,CASSGPVSTGELFF,TGCGCCAGCAGTGGACCGGTCAGCACCGGGGAGCTGTTTTTT
-,-,TRBV12-3/TRBV12-4,TRBJ2-5,CASSTGLQTQYF,TGTGCCAGCAGTACAGGGTTACAGACCCAGTACTTC
TRBD2,-,TRBV4-3,TRBJ2-7,CASSQAIVGTSGSGHEQYF,TGCGCCAGCAGCCAGGCGATTGTTGGGACTAGCGGGAGCGGACACGAGCAGTACTTC
TRBD2,few,TRBV7-3,TRBJ2-1,CASSPRTSGVYNEQFF,TGTGCCAGCAGCCCCAGGACTAGCGGGGTCTACAATGAGCAGTTCTTC
-,-,TRBV12-2,TRBJ1-4,CASRPGQDATNEKLFF,TGTGCAAGTCGCCCGGGACAGGACGCAACTAATGAAAAACTGTTTTTT
-,-,TRBV2,TRBJ2-2,CASSDESVRGELFF,TGTGCCAGCAGTGATGAGTCGGTTCGCGGGGAGCTGTTTTTT
TRBD2,-,TRBV18,TRBJ2-3,CASSPPRLAGTDTQYF,TGTGCCAGCTCACCACCGAGACTAGCGGGCACAGATACGCAGTATTTT
-,once,TRBV19,TRBJ1-1,CASSSHGNTEAFF,TGTGCCAGTAGTAGTCACGGGAACACTGAAGCTTTCTTT
-,-,TRBV27,TRBJ2-7,CASSLSRGFTYEQYF,TGTGCCAGCAGTTTATCGAGGGGGTTCACCTACGAGCAGTACTTC
-,-,TRBV9,TRBJ2-3,CASSFRTYTDTQYF,TGTGCCAGCAGCTTTCGGACTTACACAGATACGCAGTATTTT
-,-,TRBV6-1,TRBJ2-7,CASSEGLGGSYEQYF,TGTGCCAGCAGTGAAGGTTTGGGCGGATCCTACGAGCAGTACTTC
TRBD1,-,TRBV11-2,TRBJ1-3,CASSWDRAGGNTIYF,TGTGCCAGCAGCTGGGACAGGGCGGGCGGAAACACCATATATTTT
TRBD2,-,TRBV6-1,TRBJ2-5,CASSEGLAGGQETQYF,TGTGCCAGCAGTGAAGGGCTAGCGGGAGGCCAAGAGACCCAGTACTTC
-,-,TRBV7-3,TRBJ2-2,CASSLSPLSGSNTGELFF,TGTGCCAGCAGCTTATCCCCACTTAGCGGTTCGAACACCGGGGAGCTGTTTTTT
-,-,TRBV21-1,TRBJ2-2,CASSKIRTGGTTGELFF,TGTGCCAGCAGCAAAATTAGGACAGGGGGCACCACCGGGGAGCTGTTTTTT
TRBD2,-,TRBV2,TRBJ2-7,CASKPGLAVQYEQYF,TGTGCCAGCAAACCGGGACTAGCGGTCCAGTACGAGCAGTACTTC
TRBD1,-,TRBV5-1,TRBJ1-4,CASSFGPDRGQEKLFF,TGCGCCAGCAGCTTTGGTCCGGACAGGGGGCAAGAAAAACTGTTTTTT
TRBD2,once,TRBV29-1,TRBJ2-5,CSVSGGRFQETQYF,TGCAGCGTTTCTGGCGGGAGGTTCCAAGAGACCCAGTACTTC
TRBD1,-,TRBV4-1,TRBJ1-5,CASSQDGFGQGARTSQHF,TGCGCCAGCAGCCAAGATGGGTTCGGACAGGGGGCAAGAACGTCCCAGCATTTT
-,-,TRBV27,TRBJ2-2,CASNGGNTGELFF,TGTGCCAGCAATGGGGGGAACACCGGGGAGCTGTTTTTT